This TCR beta chain was documented in a study of blood T cell repertoires in COVID-19. TCRdb keeps only in-frame clones here, not all; method: immunoSEQ multiplex PCR. Of approximately 320,000 clones in the sample, approximately 88% were seen once. The specimen sequenced was PBMCs or T cells enriched from blood (not recorded which). This TCR derives from a woman under 30 who had recovered from COVID-19.

The CDR3, as DNA: TGCGCCAGCAGAGGGACAGGGGGCTATAATGAAAAACTGTTTTTT. Its translation is CASRGTGGYNEKLFF. V gene TRBV5-1 combines with J gene TRBJ1-4; TRBD1 agrees at 12 bases. The CDR3 sequence is 15 residues long. J was trimmed by 4 bases and V by 5 bases; bases with no gene match: 3. CDR1 SGHRS and CDR2 YFSETQ come from the germline V gene.